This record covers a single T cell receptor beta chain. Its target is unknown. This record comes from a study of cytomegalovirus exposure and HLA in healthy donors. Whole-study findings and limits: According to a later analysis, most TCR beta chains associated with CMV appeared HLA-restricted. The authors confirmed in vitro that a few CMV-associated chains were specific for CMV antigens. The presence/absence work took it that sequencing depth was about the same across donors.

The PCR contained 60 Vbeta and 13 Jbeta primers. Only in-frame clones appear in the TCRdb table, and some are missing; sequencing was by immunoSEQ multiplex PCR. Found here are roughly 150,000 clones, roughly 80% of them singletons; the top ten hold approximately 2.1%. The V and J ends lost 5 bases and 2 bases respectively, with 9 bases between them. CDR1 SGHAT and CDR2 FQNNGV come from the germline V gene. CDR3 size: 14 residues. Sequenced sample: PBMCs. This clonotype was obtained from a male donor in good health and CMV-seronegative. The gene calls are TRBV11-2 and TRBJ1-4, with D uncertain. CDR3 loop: CASSRGSTNEKLFF. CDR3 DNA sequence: TGTGCCAGCAGCCGAGGGTCGACTAATGAAAAACTGTTTTTT. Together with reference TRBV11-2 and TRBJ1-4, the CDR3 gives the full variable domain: EAGVAQSPRYKIIEKRQSVAFWCNPISGHATLYWYQQILGQGPKLLIQFQNNGVVDDSQLPKDRFSAERLKGVDSTLKIQPAKLEDSAVYLCASSRGSTNEKLFFGSGTQLSVL.